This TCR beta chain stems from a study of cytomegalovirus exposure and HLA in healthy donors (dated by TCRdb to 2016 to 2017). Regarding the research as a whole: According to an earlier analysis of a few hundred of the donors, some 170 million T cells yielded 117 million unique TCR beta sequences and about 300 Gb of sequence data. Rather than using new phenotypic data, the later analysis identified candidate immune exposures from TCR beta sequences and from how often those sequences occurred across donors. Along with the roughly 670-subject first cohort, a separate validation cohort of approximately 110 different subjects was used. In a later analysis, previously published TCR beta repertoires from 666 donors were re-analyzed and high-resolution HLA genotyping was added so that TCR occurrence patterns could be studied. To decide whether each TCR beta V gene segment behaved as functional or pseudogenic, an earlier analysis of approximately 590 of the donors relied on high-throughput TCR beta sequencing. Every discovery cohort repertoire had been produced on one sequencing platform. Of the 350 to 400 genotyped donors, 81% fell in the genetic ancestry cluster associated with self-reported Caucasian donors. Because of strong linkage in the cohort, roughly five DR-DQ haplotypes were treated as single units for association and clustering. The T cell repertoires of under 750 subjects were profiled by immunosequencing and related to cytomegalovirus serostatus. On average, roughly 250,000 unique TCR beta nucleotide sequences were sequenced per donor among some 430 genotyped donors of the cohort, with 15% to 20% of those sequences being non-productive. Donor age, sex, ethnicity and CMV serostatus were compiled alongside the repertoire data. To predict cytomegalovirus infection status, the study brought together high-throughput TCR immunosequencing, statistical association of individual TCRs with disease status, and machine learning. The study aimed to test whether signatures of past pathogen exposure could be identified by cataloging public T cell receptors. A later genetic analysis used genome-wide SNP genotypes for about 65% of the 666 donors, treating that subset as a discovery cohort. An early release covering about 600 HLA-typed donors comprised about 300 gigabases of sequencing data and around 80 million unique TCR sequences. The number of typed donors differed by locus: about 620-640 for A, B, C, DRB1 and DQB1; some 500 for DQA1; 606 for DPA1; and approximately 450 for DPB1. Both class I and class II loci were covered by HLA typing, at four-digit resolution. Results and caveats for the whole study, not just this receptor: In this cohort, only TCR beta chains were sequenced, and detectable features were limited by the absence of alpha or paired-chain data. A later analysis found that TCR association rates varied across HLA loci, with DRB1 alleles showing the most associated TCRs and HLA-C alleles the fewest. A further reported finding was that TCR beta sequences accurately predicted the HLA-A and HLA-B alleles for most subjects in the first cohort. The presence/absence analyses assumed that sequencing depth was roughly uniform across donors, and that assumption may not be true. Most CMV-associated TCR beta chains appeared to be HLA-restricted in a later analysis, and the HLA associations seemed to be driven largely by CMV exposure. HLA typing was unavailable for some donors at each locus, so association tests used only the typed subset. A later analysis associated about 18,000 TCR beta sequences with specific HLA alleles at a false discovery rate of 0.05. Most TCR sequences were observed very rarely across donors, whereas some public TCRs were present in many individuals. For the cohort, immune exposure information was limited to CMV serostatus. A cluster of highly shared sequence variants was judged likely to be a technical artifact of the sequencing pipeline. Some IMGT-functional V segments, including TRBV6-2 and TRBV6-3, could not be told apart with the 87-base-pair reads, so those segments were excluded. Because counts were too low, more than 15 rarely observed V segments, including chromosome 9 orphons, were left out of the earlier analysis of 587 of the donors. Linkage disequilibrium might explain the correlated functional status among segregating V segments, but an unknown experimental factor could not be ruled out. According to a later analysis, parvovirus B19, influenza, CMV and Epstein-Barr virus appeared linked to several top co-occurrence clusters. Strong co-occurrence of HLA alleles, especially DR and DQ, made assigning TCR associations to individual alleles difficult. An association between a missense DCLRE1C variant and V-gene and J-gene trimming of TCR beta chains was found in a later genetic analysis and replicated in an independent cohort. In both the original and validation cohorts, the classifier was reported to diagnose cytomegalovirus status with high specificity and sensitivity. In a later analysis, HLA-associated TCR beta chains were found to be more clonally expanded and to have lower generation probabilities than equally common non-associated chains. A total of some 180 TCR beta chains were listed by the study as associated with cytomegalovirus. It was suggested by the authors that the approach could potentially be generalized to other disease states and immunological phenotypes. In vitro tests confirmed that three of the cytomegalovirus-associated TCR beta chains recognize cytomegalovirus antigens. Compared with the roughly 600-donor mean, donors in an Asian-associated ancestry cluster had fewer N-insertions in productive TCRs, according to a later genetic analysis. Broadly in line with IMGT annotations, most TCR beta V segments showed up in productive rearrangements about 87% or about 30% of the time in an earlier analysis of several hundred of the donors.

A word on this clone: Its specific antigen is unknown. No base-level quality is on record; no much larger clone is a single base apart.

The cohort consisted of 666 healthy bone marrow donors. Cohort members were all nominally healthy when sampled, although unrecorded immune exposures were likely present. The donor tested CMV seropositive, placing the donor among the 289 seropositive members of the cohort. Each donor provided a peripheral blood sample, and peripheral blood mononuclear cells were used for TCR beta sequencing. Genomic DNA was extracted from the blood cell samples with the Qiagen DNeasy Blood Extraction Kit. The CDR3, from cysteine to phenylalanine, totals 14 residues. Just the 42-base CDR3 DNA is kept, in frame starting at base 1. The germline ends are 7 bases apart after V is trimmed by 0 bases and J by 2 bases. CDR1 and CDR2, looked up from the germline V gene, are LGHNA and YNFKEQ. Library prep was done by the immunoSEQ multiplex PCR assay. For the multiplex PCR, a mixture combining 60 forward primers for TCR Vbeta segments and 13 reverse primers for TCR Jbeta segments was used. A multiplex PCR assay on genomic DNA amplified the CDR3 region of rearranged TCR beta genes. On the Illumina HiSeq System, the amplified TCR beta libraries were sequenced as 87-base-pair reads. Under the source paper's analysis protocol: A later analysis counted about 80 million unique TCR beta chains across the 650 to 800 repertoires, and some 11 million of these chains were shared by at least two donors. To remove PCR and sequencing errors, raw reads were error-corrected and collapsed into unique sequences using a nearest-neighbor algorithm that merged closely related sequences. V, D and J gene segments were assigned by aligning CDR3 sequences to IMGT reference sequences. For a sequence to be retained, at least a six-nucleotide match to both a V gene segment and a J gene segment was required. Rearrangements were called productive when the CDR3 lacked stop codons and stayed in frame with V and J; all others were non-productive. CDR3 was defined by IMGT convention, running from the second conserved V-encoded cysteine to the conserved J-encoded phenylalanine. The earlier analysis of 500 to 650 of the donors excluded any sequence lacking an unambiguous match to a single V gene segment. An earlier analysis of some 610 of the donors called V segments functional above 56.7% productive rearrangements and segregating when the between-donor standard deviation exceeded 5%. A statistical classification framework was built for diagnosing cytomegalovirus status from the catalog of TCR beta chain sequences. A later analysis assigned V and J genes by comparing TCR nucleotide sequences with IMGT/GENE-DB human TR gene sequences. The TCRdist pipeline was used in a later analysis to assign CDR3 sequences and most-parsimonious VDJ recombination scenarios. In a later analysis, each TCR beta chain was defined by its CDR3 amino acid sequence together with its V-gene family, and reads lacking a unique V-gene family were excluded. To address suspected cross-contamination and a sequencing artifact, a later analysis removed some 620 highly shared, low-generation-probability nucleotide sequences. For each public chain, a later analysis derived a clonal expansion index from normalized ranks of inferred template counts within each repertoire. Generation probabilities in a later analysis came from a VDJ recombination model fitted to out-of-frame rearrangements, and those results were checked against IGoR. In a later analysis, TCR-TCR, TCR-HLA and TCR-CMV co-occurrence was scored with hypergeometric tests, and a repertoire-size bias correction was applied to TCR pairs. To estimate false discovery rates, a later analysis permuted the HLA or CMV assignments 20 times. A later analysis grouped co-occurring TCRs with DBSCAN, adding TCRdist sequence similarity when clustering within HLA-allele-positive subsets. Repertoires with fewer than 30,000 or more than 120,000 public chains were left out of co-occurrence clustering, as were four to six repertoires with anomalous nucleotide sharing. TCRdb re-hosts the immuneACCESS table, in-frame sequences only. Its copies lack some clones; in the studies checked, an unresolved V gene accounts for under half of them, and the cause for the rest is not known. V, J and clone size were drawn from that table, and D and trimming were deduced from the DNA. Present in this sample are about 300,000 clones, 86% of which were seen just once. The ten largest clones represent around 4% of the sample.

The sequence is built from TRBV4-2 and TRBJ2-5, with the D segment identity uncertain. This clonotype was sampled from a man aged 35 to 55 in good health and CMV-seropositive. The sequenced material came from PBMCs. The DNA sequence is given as TGTGCCAGCAGCCAAGAGGGCAGACAAGAGACCCAGTACTTC. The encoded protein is CASSQEGRQETQYF.